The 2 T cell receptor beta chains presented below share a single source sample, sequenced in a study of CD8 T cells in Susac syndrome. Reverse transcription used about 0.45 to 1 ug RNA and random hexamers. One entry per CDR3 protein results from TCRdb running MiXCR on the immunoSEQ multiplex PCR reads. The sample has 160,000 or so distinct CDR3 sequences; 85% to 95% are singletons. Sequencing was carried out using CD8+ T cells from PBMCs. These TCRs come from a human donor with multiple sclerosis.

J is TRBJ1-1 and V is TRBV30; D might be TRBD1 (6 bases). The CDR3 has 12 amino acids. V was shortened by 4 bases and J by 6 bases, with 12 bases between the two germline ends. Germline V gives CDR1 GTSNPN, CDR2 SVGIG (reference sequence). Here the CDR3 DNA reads TGTGCCTGGACCCTGGGGGGCCCTGAAGCTTTCTTT. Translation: CAWTLGGPEAFF.

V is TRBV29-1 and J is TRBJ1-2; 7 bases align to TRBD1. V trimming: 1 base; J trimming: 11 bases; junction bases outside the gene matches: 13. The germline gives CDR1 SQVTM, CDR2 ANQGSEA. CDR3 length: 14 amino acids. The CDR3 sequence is CSVEGGTATLGYTF. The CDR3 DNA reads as TGCAGCGTTGAAGGAGGGACAGCCACCTTGGGATACACCTTC.